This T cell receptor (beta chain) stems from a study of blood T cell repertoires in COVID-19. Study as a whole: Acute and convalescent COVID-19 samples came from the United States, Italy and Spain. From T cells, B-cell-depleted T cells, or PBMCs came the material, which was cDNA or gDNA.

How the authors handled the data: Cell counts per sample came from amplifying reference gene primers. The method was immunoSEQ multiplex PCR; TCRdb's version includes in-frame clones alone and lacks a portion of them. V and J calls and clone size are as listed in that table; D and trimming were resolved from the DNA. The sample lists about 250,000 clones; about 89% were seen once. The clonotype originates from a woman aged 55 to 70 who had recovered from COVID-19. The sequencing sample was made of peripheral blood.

The CDR3 DNA follows: TGTGCCAGCAGTGCCGGTATGGATGGCTACACCTTC. Its protein product is CASSAGMDGYTF. The chain employs TRBV2 and TRBJ1-2, with D hard to call. The germline CDR1 and CDR2 sequences are SNHLY and FYNNEI. Trimming took 4 bases from V and 6 from J, leaving 9 bases between them. The CDR3 spans 12 residues. The complete variable domain, with remaining parts taken from reference TRBV2 and TRBJ1-2, reads EPEVTQTPSHQVTQMGQEVILRCVPISNHLYFYWYRQILGQKVEFLVSFYNNEISEKSEIFDDQFSVERPDGSNFTLKIRSTKLEDSAMYFCASSAGMDGYTFGSGTRLTVV.